This TCR beta chain was sequenced in a study of metastatic and nonmetastatic thyroid tumors. Study in general: The study looked at repertoires side by side in blood and in tumor or nodule tissue from malignant and benign thyroid patients.

Study-level results: In blood and tumor, TCR beta diversity was reportedly significantly higher in malignant thyroid tumors than in benign nodules.

TCRdb reanalyzed the PCR reads via MiXCR. The sample contains several thousand clones, roughly a quarter of which appear only once. Turning to this clone: The antigen remains unidentified.

Patients underwent thyroid surgery, and none had received any treatment before it. This TCR was sampled from a male donor with papillary thyroid cancer or a benign thyroid nodule (not recorded which). Some clones in this sample may be carry-over from other donors' samples. The sample was adjacent normal tissue.

CDR3 amino acids: CASSLVENSNQPQHF. CDR3 sequence (DNA): TGTGCCAGCAGCTTAGTAGAGAATAGCAATCAGCCCCAGCATTTT. J is TRBJ1-5 and V is TRBV7-8; unclear D gene. Germline V gene lookup returns CDR1 SGHVS and CDR2 FQNEAQ. This CDR3 comprises 15 residues. Deletions cut 1 base from V and 0 bases from J, with 7 bases between.